This record concerns one T cell receptor beta chain sequence. This may be a read error: a much more frequent sequence differs by one nucleotide. This record comes from a study of tumor-infiltrating lymphocytes in primary liver carcinoma. Synthesis of TCR beta cDNA was carried out from 450 to 650 ng total RNA with a constant-region primer. It was through three nested multiplex PCR rounds of slightly modified ARM-PCR that TCR beta libraries arose. PCR rounds one and two used TRBV1-TRBV30 forward primers with a C-beta reverse primer for 10 cycles each. Via MiXCR, TCRdb re-called the multiplex PCR reads, giving one row per CDR3 protein. This sample yields around 88,000 distinct CDR3 sequences, of which just over 65% are seen a single time; around 25% belongs to the top ten. Germline lookup yields CDR1 ENHRY and CDR2 SYGVKD. The CDR3 loop spans 14 amino acids. Trimming pared 6 bases from V and 6 bases from J, leaving 15 bases between.

Starting material for RNA and DNA co-extraction consisted of about 20-30 mg of unsorted bulk tissue. The sequence came from a man in his forties or fifties with primary liver carcinoma and hepatitis B virus infection. The V gene is TRBV10-3, the J gene TRBJ1-5; tentatively, D is TRBD1 (6 bases). Material: tumor-adjacent normal liver tissue. CDR3: CAISSGQWSQPQHF. The CDR3 DNA sequence: TGTGCCATCAGCTCTGGACAGTGGAGTCAGCCCCAGCATTTT.